A single sample gave rise to the 7 T cell receptor beta chains below, sequenced in a study of beta chain features in type 1 diabetes. Study-level findings and limits: A moderate, significant TCRB CDR3 shortening appeared in type 1 diabetes across four CD4+ subsets.

These receptors' antigens are unknown. Isolated RNA was reverse transcribed in full, so expressed TCRB transcripts were sequenced. Produced via immunoSEQ multiplex PCR; TCRdb's table is partial and in-frame only. Here the sample spans hundreds of thousands of clones, over 10% being singletons. Sequencing was done on a sample of naive CD4+ T cells from blood. The receptors originated from a man between 18 and 29 years old with type 1 diabetes.

The chain uses TRBV14 and TRBJ2-2; D uncertain. CDR1 SGHDN and CDR2 FVKESK come from the germline V gene. The CDR3 is made up of 16 amino acids. V was pared by 3 bases and J by 0 bases, with 11 bases between. CDR3 DNA sequence: TGTGCCAGCAGCCAGAAGACATTCCCGAACACCGGGGAGCTGTTTTTT. It encodes CASSQKTFPNTGELFF.

The chain couples TRBV11-3 to TRBJ2-2; a possible D gene is TRBD1 (5 bases). V lost 5 bases to trimming and J lost 1 base, with 17 bases between them. The V gene's germline CDR1 is SGHNT and CDR2 YENEEA. The CDR3 is 17 residues long. Here the CDR3 reads CASSLHQQAENTGELFF. In DNA form, the CDR3 reads TGTGCCAGCAGCCTCCATCAACAGGCTGAGAACACCGGGGAGCTGTTTTTT.

Of note for this clone: The same CDR3 arises from other DNA sequences in this sample as well. The gene calls are TRBV18 and TRBJ1-5; TRBD1 matches 7 bases. The trim removed 3 bases at V and 5 bases at J, leaving 1 base unmatched. This CDR3 has 13 residues. Germline lookup yields CDR1 KGHSH and CDR2 LQKENI. The chain's CDR3 is CASSPGTDQPQHF. The CDR3 coding sequence is TGTGCCAGCTCACCGGGGACAGATCAGCCCCAGCATTTT. Full variable domain (rest looked up from reference TRBV18 and TRBJ1-5): NAGVMQNPRHLVRRRGQEARLRCSPMKGHSHVYWYRQLPEEGLKFMVYLQKENIIDESGMPKERFSAEFPKEGPSILRIQQVVRGDSAAYFCASSPGTDQPQHFGDGTRLSIL.

The chain combines TRBV5-4 with TRBJ2-5, with unresolved D. The germline V gene has CDR1 SGHNT and CDR2 YYREEE (reference sequence). V was trimmed by 0 bases and J by 5 bases, leaving 11 bases between them. The CDR3 sequence is 14 residues long. The CDR3: CASSLAGLGETQYF. CDR3 in DNA: TGTGCCAGCAGCTTGGCCGGGTTGGGGGAGACCCAGTACTTC.

V usage is TRBV5-8 and J usage is TRBJ1-2; D gene unclear. This CDR3 is built from 15 residues. Deletions cut 0 bases from V and 0 bases from J, with 9 bases between. Germline assignment: CDR1 SGHTS and CDR2 YDEGEE. CDR3 nucleotides: TGTGCCAGCAGCTTGGCCGATGCTGCTAACTATGGCTACACCTTC. Residues: CASSLADAANYGYTF.

This clone has only a few counts. The chain employs TRBV23-1 and TRBJ1-5; a weak D match, TRBD1 (5 bases). TRBV23-1 is assigned to the ORF class and has an uncertain function. The CDR3 extends over 16 amino acids. V shed 2 bases and J shed 0 bases, with 11 bases lying between them. The CDR3 coding sequence is TGCGCCAGCAGTCAAAAGGCCAGGGATAGCAATCAGCCCCAGCATTTT. Its translation is CASSQKARDSNQPQHF.

The gene calls are TRBV6-5 and TRBJ2-7; TRBD1 is a possible D gene (6 bases). The germline CDR1 and CDR2 sequences are MNHEY and SVGAGI. This CDR3 comprises 15 residues. The V end lost 0 bases, the J end lost 5 bases, and 14 bases lay between the germline ends. CDR3 sequence (DNA): TGTGCCAGCAGTTACTCGGGGGACACCGTCCACGAGCAGTACTTC. Amino acids: CASSYSGDTVHEQYF.